This is a list of T cell receptor beta chains from one sample in a study of Ad26.COV2.S vaccination and SARS-CoV-2 variants. Sequencing was performed with immunoSEQ multiplex PCR; in TCRdb, only in-frame clones are kept and a portion is missing. The repertoire holds 380,000 or so clones, with about four fifths as singletons. Sequencing was performed on peripheral blood, taken in a trial of Ad26.COV2.S vaccine versus placebo. These receptors came from a person between 18 and 59 years old who received the Ad26.COV2.S COVID-19 vaccine or a placebo. Both conserved end residues are part of each CDR3. A D gene is named only where the DNA matches it firmly. Size tells how often a clone was seen (once, few, many) or the class of an expanded clone, and some rows leave it out.

J | V | size | D | DNA | CDR3
TRBJ2-7 | TRBV6-5 | - | - | TGTGCCAGCAGTTACTTGGGTGACTACGAGCAGTACTTC | CASSYLGDYEQYF
TRBJ1-5 | TRBV27 | - | - | TGTGCCAGCAGACCTTACACAGGGATTAGCAATCAGCCCCAGCATTTT | CASRPYTGISNQPQHF
TRBJ2-1 | TRBV4-1 | - | TRBD2 | TGCGCCAGCAGCCGCACCCAACTAGCGGGAGTCAGCAATGAGCAGTTCTTC | CASSRTQLAGVSNEQFF
TRBJ2-1 | TRBV7-3 | - | TRBD2 | TGTGCCAGCAGCTTACTAGCGGGAGGGCGGCAGTTCTTC | CASSLLAGGRQFF
TRBJ2-3 | TRBV29-1 | - | - | TGCAGCGTTGCGGACCCGCCAGGCACAGATACGCAGTATTTT | CSVADPPGTDTQYF
TRBJ2-1 | TRBV6-2/TRBV6-3 | - | - | TGTGCCAGCAGCCCCTCTAGCTACAATGAGCAGTTCTTC | CASSPSSYNEQFF
TRBJ2-1 | TRBV5-5 | - | TRBD1 | TGTGCCAGCAGCGCGTCCTCCGGGACAGGGCGTATTAATGAGCAGTTCTTC | CASSASSGTGRINEQFF
TRBJ2-7 | TRBV2 | - | - | TGTGCCAGCGTGCCGTTTCGTGGGTCCTACGAGCAGTACTTC | CASVPFRGSYEQYF
TRBJ1-2 | TRBV6-5 | - | TRBD1 | TGTGCCAGCAGTATAGGGGGCAGATCCGCTAATGGCTACACCTTC | CASSIGGRSANGYTF
TRBJ1-4 | TRBV4-3 | few | - | TGCGCCAGCAGCCAGAACAGGGCACAGGAAAAACTGTTTTTT | CASSQNRAQEKLFF
TRBJ2-7 | TRBV6-5 | - | TRBD1 | TGTGCCAGCAGTTACGACAGGGAAACCTACGAGCAGTACTTC | CASSYDRETYEQYF
TRBJ2-3 | TRBV5-4 | - | TRBD2 | TGTGCCAGCAGACCGAGTGGACTAGCGGGGGGGCGAGATACGCAGTATTTT | CASRPSGLAGGRDTQYF
TRBJ1-2 | TRBV7-2 | - | - | TGTGCCAGCAGCTTAGCGGGGGGCGGCGGTTATGGCTACACCTTC | CASSLAGGGGYGYTF
TRBJ2-5 | TRBV29-1 | - | - | TGCAGCGTTTCTGGGGGGCAGGGCGGGGAGACCCAGTACTTC | CSVSGGQGGETQYF
TRBJ2-7 | TRBV4-1 | - | - | TGCGCCAGCAGCCAAAAAGAACCAGGGGAAGAGCAGTACTTC | CASSQKEPGEEQYF
TRBJ1-1 | TRBV4-3 | - | TRBD1 | TGCGCCAGCAGCCAAGATACCAGGGGGTATGAAGCTTTCTTT | CASSQDTRGYEAFF
TRBJ1-2 | TRBV7-9 | - | - | TGTGCCAGCAGCTTACTAGGCAACCTACTCCGTGGCTACACCTTC | CASSLLGNLLRGYTF
TRBJ1-6 | TRBV6-6 | - | - | TGTGCCAGCAGTTACGAACACGGGGCGGGTTCACCCCTCCACTTT | CASSYEHGAGSPLHF
TRBJ1-2 | TRBV28 | - | - | TGTGCCAGCAGACCAGCCCGTCAGGGTCGTAGTGGCTACACCTTC | CASRPARQGRSGYTF
TRBJ2-3 | TRBV3-1/TRBV3-2 | - | TRBD2 | TGTGCCAGCAGCCCCCGACTAAGCGGGGCCGATACGCAGTATTTT | CASSPRLSGADTQYF
TRBJ2-3 | TRBV6-1 | - | TRBD2 | TGTGCCAGCAGTGAAAGGCCTAGCGGGAGCCCAGATACGCAGTATTTT | CASSERPSGSPDTQYF
TRBJ2-1 | TRBV2 | - | - | TGTGCCAGCAGTGGGATCAAATACAATGAGCAGTTCTTC | CASSGIKYNEQFF
TRBJ1-2 | TRBV14 | - | - | TGTGCCAGCAGCCAACAGGGGTACTATGGCTACACCTTC | CASSQQGYYGYTF
TRBJ2-3 | TRBV11-3 | - | - | TGTGCCAGCAGCTTACTTACGGGAGACGACACAGATACGCAGTATTTT | CASSLLTGDDTDTQYF
TRBJ2-3 | TRBV7-2 | - | - | TGTGCCAGCAGCTTAGTTTCAGTCACAGATACGCAGTATTTT | CASSLVSVTDTQYF
TRBJ2-1 | TRBV18 | - | - | TGTGCCAGCTCACCTCCTGGAGGGGGCCATGAGCAGTTCTTC | CASSPPGGGHEQFF
TRBJ1-1 | TRBV2 | - | - | TGTGCCAGCAGTGAATGGGGAGGGTTGGGTGCTGAAGCTTTCTTT | CASSEWGGLGAEAFF
TRBJ1-2 | TRBV6-1 | - | - | TGTGCCAGCAGTGAAGTCTCTCTAGCTAACTATGGCTACACCTTC | CASSEVSLANYGYTF
TRBJ1-1 | TRBV2 | few | TRBD1 | TGTGCCGCGGGGACAGGGGGCTTTGAAGCTTTCTTT | CAAGTGGFEAFF
TRBJ1-5 | TRBV19 | - | - | TGTGCCAGTAGTATAGTACGAGGCAATCAGCCCCAGCATTTT | CASSIVRGNQPQHF
TRBJ2-3 | TRBV2 | - | - | TGTGCCAGCAGTGGGCGGGATGGAGGATACACAGATACGCAGTATTTT | CASSGRDGGYTDTQYF